These 20 T cell receptor beta chains were all obtained from the same sample, sequenced in a study of response to subunit inactivated influenza vaccine. TCRdb re-called the RT-PCR reads through MiXCR, storing one row per CDR3 protein. The table shows about 580,000 distinct CDR3 sequences, with 11% to 15% occurring only once. Sequenced here: PBMCs from blood, sampled approximately 13 days after vaccination. Source of these receptors: a man aged 45-65 years who received an inactivated influenza vaccine.

This clonotype came up many times. The rearrangement uses TRBV12-3 or TRBV12-4 and TRBJ2-7; D uncertain. Trimming pared 7 bases from V and 0 bases from J, leaving 7 bases between. This CDR3 has 12 amino acids. The CDR3 DNA reads TGTGCCAGCACAGGACCCTCCTACGAGCAGTACTTC. This sequence encodes CASTGPSYEQYF.

This sequence joins TRBV20-1 and TRBJ1-5; 8 bases map to TRBD1. Trimming took 3 bases from V and 5 from J; bases not matched to a gene: 3. Germline V gene data show CDR1 as DFQATT and CDR2 as SNEGSKA (reference sequence). The CDR3 has 13 residues. CDR3 residues: CSARDREDQPQHF. The CDR3 DNA reads as TGCAGTGCTAGGGACAGGGAGGATCAGCCCCAGCATTTT.

This clonotype was seen at least ten times. The chain links TRBV29-1 to TRBJ2-7, with TRBD1 identical over 7 bases. Germline CDR1 is SQVTM and CDR2 is ANQGSEA. This CDR3 comprises 16 residues. V was pared by 4 bases and J by 4 bases, with 16 bases of the junction left unmatched. CDR3 sequence: CSVVMAVGGRLYEQYF. The CDR3 coding sequence is TGCAGCGTTGTTATGGCTGTAGGGGGCCGATTGTACGAGCAGTACTTC.

In regard to this clonotype: Since a much larger clone is just one base distant, this may be a read error. This chain links TRBV5-6 with TRBJ2-3; the D is unclear. The CDR3 contains 15 residues. Germline CDR1 reads SGHDT; CDR2 reads YYEEEE. The ends were cut back, 2 bases at V and 0 bases at J, with 10 bases in the middle. CDR3 region: CASSFADGSTDTQYF. The CDR3, as DNA: TGTGCCAGCAGCTTTGCGGACGGTAGCACAGATACGCAGTATTTT.

This clonotype was counted a few times. The chain recombines TRBV7-9 with TRBJ1-1; D remains ambiguous. Germline lookup yields CDR1 SEHNR and CDR2 FQNEAQ (reference sequence). The V and J ends lost 5 bases and 1 base respectively, with 8 bases between them. The CDR3 has 13 residues. The CDR3 bases are TGTGCCAGCAGCCAAAGTGAGAACACTGAAGCTTTCTTT. Translated, it gives CASSQSENTEAFF.

The chain uses TRBV6-1 and TRBJ1-1; D is ambiguous. This CDR3 contains 13 residues. Trimming removed 5 bases from V and 0 bases from J, with 7 bases in between. Germline V gene sequence: CDR1 MNHNS, CDR2 SASEGT. The CDR3 here is CASSQQVNTEAFF. For the CDR3, the DNA is TGTGCCAGCAGTCAGCAGGTGAACACTGAAGCTTTCTTT.

The table lists this clonotype with a few counts. The V call is TRBV5-1, the J call TRBJ2-1, with 11 bases identical to TRBD2. This CDR3 is built from 16 residues. Trimming removed 4 bases from V and 1 base from J; junction bases left unmatched: 4. Germline CDR1 SGHRS, CDR2 YFSETQ. The CDR3: CASSISGRGSYNEQFF. CDR3 nucleotide sequence: TGCGCCAGCAGCATTAGCGGGAGGGGGTCCTACAATGAGCAGTTCTTC.

This clonotype has a count of ten or more. The chain employs TRBV28 and TRBJ2-3; D is ambiguous. V lost 6 bases and J 0 bases, leaving 7 bases between the germline ends. Germline CDR1 reads MDHEN; CDR2 reads SYDVKM. CDR3 length equals 13 residues. The CDR3 coding sequence is TGTGCCAGCAGAGGAGTGAGCACAGATACGCAGTATTTT. It translates to CASRGVSTDTQYF.

This clonotype has more than one count but fewer than ten. The chain couples TRBV5-1 to TRBJ2-3, with TRBD2 matching over 12 bases. The germline CDR1 and CDR2 sequences are SGHRS and YFSETQ. This CDR3 is 16 amino acids long. The V gene end was trimmed by 0 bases and the J gene end by 5 bases; junction bases not matched to a gene: 4. As DNA, the CDR3 is TGCGCCAGCAGCTTGGAGCGACTAGCGGGGGAAGATACGCAGTATTTT. Translation: CASSLERLAGEDTQYF.

This clonotype was seen many times. The chain couples TRBV2 to TRBJ2-3; no clear D. Trimming left V 2 bases short and J 5 bases short, with 11 bases between. The CDR3 covers 14 residues. The germline V gene encodes CDR1 SNHLY and CDR2 FYNNEI. The DNA for the CDR3 is TGTGCCAGCAGTGAAATACTACTGGGAGATACGCAGTATTTT. The encoded protein is CASSEILLGDTQYF.

The chain recombines TRBV19 with TRBJ2-5; 9 positions match TRBD1. The CDR3 has 13 residues. CDR1 and CDR2 from the germline V gene are LNHDA and SQIVND (reference sequence). The J segment lost 5 bases and the V segment lost 9 bases, leaving 7 bases of the junction unmatched. In DNA, the CDR3 is TGTGCCAGCCGGGACAGGGTGCGGGAGACCCAGTACTTC. Protein sequence: CASRDRVRETQYF.

This clonotype was recorded a few times. The V and J genes are TRBV28 and TRBJ2-1; 14 bases line up with TRBD2. The CDR3 sequence is 16 residues long. After removal of 6 bases from V and 5 bases from J, the junction contained 6 bases not matched to a gene. Germline assignment: CDR1 MDHEN and CDR2 SYDVKM. In DNA, the CDR3 is TGTGCCAGCAGAAAGGGACTAGCGGGAGCCCACAATGAGCAGTTCTTC. Amino acid sequence: CASRKGLAGAHNEQFF.

The chain links TRBV12-3 or TRBV12-4 to TRBJ1-5, with 8 bases lining up with TRBD1. CDR3 length: 14 amino acids. Trimming removed 2 bases from V and 6 bases from J; junction bases left unmatched: 3. DNA for the CDR3: TGTGCCAGCAGTTTATCCCAGGGGGCTCAGCCCCAGCATTTT. Encoded protein: CASSLSQGAQPQHF.

V and J are TRBV5-6 and TRBJ2-6; TRBD2 matches 9 bases. Germline assignment: CDR1 SGHDT and CDR2 YYEEEE. V lost 5 bases and J lost 4; bases outside the gene matches: 7. The CDR3 has 16 residues. The CDR3 DNA sequence: TGTGCCAGCAGTATAGCGGGAGCTCCCGGGGCCAACGTCCTGACTTTC. Translated: CASSIAGAPGANVLTF.

In its sample, this clonotype was seen a few times. The chain recombines TRBV7-2 with TRBJ1-2; tentative D call: TRBD1 (6 bases). The CDR3 has 15 residues. In germline, CDR1 is SGHTA, CDR2 FQGNSA. V lost 4 bases, J lost 1 base, and 13 bases lay in between. The CDR3 region has the DNA TGTGCCAGCAGCTATCGGGACACCTTTAACTATGGCTACACCTTC. Its protein is CASSYRDTFNYGYTF.

The chain carries TRBV20-1 and TRBJ2-7; D possibly uses TRBD1 or TRBD2 (5 bases each). V was pared by 2 bases and J by 6 bases, with 20 bases between. Germline V lookup: CDR1 DFQATT, CDR2 SNEGSKA (reference sequence). The CDR3 covers 15 residues. The CDR3 protein is CSARNLGTRVSEQYF. For the CDR3, the DNA is TGCAGTGCTAGAAACTTAGGGACGCGCGTTTCCGAGCAGTACTTC.

This clonotype was seen repeatedly, ten times or more. The J gene is TRBJ1-5, the V gene TRBV12-3 or TRBV12-4, with D unresolved. Trimming took 6 bases from V and 6 from J, leaving 21 bases between them. This CDR3 region has 16 residues. The CDR3 reads CASSYHRGTTGQPQHF. In DNA form, the CDR3 reads TGTGCCAGCAGCTACCACCGGGGAACCACGGGTCAGCCCCAGCATTTT.

This rearrangement joins TRBV7-2 to TRBJ2-3; the D call may be TRBD1 or TRBD2 (5 bases each). The CDR3 is 15 amino acids. The germline gives CDR1 SGHTA, CDR2 FQGNSA. The ends were cut back, 1 base at V and 4 bases at J, with 12 bases in the middle. The DNA for the CDR3 is TGTGCCAGCAGCTTAGTTATCGGGGCCGCAGATACGCAGTATTTT. Translation gives CASSLVIGAADTQYF.

The chain couples TRBV7-2 to TRBJ2-1; maybe TRBD1 (6 bases). The CDR3 sequence is 15 residues long. CDR1 is SGHTA, CDR2 FQGNSA, per germline. V was clipped by 1 base and J by 8 bases, with 15 bases between them. CDR3 sequence: CASSLDRGQGYEQFF. In nucleotides, the CDR3 is TGTGCCAGCAGCTTAGATCGCGGCCAGGGGTATGAGCAGTTCTTC.

V and J are TRBV10-2 and TRBJ1-1, with unresolved D. The germline CDR1 and CDR2 sequences are WSHSY and SAAADI. Trimming left V 3 bases short and J 7 bases short, with 18 bases between. The CDR3 contains 15 residues. The CDR3 DNA reads as TGCGCCAGCAGTGACCTCTCTTCTGACCGGGTTGAAGCTTTCTTT. Amino acids: CASSDLSSDRVEAFF.